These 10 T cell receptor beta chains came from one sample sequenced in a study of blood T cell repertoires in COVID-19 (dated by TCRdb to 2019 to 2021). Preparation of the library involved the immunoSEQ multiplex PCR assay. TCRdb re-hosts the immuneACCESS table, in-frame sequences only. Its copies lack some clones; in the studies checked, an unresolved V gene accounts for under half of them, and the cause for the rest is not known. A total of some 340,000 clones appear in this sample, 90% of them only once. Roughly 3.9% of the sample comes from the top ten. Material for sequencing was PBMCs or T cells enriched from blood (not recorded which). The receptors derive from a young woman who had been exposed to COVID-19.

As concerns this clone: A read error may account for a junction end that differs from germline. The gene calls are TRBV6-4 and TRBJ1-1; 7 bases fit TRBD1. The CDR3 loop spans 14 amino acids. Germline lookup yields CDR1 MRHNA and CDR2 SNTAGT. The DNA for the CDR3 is TGTGCCAGCAGAGACTGGGACAGCAACACTGAAGCTTTCTTT. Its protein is CASRDWDSNTEAFF.

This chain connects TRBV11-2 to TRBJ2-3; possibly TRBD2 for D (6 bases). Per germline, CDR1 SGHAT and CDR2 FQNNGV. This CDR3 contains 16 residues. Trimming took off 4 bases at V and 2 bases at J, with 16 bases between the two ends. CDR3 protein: CASSWTWEATTDTQYF. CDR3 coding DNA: TGTGCCAGCAGCTGGACCTGGGAGGCCACCACAGATACGCAGTATTTT. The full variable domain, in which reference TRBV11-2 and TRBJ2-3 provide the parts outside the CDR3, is EAGVAQSPRYKIIEKRQSVAFWCNPISGHATLYWYQQILGQGPKLLIQFQNNGVVDDSQLPKDRFSAERLKGVDSTLKIQPAKLEDSAVYLCASSWTWEATTDTQYFGPGTRLTVL.

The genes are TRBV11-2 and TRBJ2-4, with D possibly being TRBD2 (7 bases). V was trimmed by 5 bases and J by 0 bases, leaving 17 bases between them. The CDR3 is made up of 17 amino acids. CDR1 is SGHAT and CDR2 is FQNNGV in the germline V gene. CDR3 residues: CASSRIGGGLAKNIQYF. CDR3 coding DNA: TGTGCCAGCAGCCGAATAGGGGGGGGCTTAGCCAAAAACATTCAGTACTTC.

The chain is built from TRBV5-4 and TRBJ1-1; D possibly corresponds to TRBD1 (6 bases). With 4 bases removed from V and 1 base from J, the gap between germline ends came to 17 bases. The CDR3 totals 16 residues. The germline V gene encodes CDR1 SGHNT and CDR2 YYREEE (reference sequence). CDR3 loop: CASSPYREGGNTEAFF. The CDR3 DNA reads TGTGCCAGCAGCCCCTACAGGGAGGGGGGGAACACTGAAGCTTTCTTT.

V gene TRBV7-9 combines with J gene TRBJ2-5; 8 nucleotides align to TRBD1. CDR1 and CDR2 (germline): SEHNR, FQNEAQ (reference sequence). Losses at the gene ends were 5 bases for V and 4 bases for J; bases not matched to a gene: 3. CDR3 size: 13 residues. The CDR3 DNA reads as TGTGCCAGCAGCCAGGGGGCGGGAGAGACCCAGTACTTC. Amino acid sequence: CASSQGAGETQYF.

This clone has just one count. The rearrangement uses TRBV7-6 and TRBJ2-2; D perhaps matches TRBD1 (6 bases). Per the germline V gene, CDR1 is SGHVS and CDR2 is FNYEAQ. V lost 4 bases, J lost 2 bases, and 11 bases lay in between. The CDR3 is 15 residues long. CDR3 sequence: CASSSDRDNTGELFF. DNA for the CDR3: TGTGCCAGCAGCTCGGACAGAGATAACACCGGGGAGCTGTTTTTT.

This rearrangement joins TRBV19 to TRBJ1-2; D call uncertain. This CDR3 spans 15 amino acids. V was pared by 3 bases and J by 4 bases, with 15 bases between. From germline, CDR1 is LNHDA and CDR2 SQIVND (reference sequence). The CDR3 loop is CASSMVGFEGYGYTF. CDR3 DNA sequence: TGTGCCAGTAGTATGGTGGGCTTTGAAGGCTATGGCTACACCTTC.

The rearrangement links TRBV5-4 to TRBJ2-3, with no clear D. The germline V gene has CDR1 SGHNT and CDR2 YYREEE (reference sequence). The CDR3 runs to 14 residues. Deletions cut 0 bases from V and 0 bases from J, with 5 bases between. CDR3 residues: CASSLGASTDTQYF. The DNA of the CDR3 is TGTGCCAGCAGCTTGGGGGCAAGCACAGATACGCAGTATTTT. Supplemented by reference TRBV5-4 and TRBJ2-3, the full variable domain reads ETGVTQSPTHLIKTRGQQVTLRCSSQSGHNTVSWYQQALGQGPQFIFQYYREEENGRGNFPPRFSGLQFPNYSSELNVNALELDDSALYLCASSLGASTDTQYFGPGTRLTVL.

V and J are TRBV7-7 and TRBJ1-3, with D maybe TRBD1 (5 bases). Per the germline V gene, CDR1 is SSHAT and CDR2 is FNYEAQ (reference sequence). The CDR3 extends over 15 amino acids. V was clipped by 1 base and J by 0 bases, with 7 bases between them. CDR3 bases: TGTGCCAGCAGCTTAGAAGGGGACTCTGGAAACACCATATATTTT. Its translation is CASSLEGDSGNTIYF.

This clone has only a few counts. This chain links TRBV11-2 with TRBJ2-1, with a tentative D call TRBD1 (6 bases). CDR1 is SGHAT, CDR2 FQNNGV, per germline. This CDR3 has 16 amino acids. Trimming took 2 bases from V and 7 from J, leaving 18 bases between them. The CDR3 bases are TGTGCCAGCAGCTTAAGCAGGGGTGGATGGGATAATGAGCAGTTCTTC. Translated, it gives CASSLSRGGWDNEQFF.